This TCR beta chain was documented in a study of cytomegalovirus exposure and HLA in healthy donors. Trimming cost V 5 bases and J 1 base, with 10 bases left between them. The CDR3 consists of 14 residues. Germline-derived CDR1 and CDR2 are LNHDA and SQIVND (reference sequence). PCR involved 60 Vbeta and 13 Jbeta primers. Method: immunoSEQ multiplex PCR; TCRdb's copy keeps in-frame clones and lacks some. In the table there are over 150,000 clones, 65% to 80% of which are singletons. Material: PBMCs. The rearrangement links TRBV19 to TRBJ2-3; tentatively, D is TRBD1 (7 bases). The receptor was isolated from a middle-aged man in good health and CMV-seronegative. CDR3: CASSVRGGTDTQYF. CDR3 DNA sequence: TGTGCCAGTAGTGTCAGGGGGGGCACAGATACGCAGTATTTT.